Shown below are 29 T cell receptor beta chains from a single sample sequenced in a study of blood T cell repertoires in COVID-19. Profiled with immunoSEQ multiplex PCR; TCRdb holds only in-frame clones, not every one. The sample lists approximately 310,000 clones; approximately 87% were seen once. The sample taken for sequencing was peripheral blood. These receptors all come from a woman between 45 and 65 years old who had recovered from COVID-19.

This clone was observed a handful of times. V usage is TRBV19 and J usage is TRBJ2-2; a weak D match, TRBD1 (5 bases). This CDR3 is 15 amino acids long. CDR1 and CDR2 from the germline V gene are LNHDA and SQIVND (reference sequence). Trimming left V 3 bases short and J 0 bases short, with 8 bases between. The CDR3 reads CASSIQGTNTGELFF. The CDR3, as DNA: TGTGCCAGTAGTATTCAGGGCACGAACACCGGGGAGCTGTTTTTT.

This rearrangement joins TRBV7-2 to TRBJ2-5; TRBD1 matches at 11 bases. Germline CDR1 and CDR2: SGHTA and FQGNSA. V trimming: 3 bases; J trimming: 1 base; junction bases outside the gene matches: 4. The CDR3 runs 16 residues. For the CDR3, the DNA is TGTGCCAGCAGCTTGGGCGGGACAGGGGGCCAAGAGACCCAGTACTTC. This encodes CASSLGGTGGQETQYF.

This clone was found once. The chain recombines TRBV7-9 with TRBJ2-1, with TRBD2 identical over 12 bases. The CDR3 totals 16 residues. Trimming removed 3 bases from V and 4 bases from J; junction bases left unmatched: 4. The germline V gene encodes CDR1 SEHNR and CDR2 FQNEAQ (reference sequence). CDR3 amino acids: CASSFIGLAGYNEQFF. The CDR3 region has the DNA TGTGCCAGCAGCTTCATCGGACTAGCGGGATACAATGAGCAGTTCTTC.

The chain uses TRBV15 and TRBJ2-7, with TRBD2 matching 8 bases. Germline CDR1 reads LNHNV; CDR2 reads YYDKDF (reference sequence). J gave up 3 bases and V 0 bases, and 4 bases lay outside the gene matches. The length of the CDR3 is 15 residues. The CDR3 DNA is TGTGCCACCAGCAGAGATGCAGCGGGAGTCTACGAGCAGTACTTC. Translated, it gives CATSRDAAGVYEQYF.

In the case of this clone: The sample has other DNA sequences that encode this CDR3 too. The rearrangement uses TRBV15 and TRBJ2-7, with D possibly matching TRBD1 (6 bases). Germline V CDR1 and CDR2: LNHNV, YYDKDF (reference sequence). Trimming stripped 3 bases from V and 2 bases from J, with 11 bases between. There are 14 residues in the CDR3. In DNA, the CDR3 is TGTGCCACCAGCAGGGAACGGACAGCCTACGAGCAGTACTTC. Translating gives CATSRERTAYEQYF.

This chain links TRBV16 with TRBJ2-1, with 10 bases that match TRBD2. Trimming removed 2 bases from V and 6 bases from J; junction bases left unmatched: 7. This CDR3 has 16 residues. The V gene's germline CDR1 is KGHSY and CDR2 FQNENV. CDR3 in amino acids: CASSQRRLAGVNEQFF. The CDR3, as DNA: TGTGCCAGCAGCCAACGACGTCTAGCGGGGGTCAATGAGCAGTTCTTC.

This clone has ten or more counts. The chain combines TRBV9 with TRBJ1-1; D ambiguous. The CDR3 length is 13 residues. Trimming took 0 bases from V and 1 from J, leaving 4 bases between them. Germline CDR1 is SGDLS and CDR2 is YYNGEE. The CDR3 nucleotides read TGTGCCAGCAGCGTAGACTGGAACACTGAAGCTTTCTTT. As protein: CASSVDWNTEAFF.

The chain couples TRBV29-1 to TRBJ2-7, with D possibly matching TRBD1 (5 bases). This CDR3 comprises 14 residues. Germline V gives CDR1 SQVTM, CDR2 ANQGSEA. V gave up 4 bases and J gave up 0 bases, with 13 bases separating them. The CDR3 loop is CSVANRLSSYEQYF. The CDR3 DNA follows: TGCAGCGTTGCTAACAGGTTAAGCTCCTACGAGCAGTACTTC.

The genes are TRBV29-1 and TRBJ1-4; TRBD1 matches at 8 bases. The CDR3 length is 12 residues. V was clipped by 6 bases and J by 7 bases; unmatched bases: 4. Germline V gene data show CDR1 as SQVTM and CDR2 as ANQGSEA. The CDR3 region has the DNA TGCAGCGTCACCGGGACAGGTGAAAAACTGTTTTTT. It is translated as CSVTGTGEKLFF.

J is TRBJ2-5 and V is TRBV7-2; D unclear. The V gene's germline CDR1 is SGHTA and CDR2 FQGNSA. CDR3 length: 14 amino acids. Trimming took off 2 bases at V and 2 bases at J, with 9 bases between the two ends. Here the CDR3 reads CASSLFRGQETQYF. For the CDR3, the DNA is TGTGCCAGCAGCTTATTCCGCGGACAAGAGACCCAGTACTTC.

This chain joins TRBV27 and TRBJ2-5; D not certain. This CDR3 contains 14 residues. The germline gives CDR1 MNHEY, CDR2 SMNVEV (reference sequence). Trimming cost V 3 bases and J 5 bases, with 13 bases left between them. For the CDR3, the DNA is TGTGCCAGCAGTTTCTACCAAAGAGCTGAGACCCAGTACTTC. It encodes CASSFYQRAETQYF.

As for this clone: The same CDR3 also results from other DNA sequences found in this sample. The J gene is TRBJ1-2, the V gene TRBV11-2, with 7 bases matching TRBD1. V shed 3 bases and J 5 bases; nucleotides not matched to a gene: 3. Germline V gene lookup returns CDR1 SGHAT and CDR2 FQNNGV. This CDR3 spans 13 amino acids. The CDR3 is CASSLAGGYGYTF. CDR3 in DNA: TGTGCCAGCAGCTTGGCAGGGGGGTATGGCTACACCTTC.

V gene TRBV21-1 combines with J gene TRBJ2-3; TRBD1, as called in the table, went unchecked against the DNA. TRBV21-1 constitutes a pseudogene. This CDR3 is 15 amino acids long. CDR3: CASSAGTGGPNTQYF. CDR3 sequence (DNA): TGTGCCAGCAGTGCCGGGACAGGGGGACCAAATACGCAGTATTTT.

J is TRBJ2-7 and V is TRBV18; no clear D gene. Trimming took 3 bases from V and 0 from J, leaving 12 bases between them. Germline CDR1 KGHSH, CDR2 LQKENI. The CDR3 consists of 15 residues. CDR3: CASSPRRSASYEQYF. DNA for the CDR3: TGTGCCAGCTCACCCCGTAGGAGCGCCTCCTACGAGCAGTACTTC.

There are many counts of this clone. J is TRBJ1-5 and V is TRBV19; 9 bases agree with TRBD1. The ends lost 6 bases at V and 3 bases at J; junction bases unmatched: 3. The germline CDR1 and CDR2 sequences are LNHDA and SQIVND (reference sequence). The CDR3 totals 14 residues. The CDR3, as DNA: TGTGCCAGTAGGGACAGGGGTTACAATCAGCCCCAGCATTTT. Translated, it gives CASRDRGYNQPQHF.

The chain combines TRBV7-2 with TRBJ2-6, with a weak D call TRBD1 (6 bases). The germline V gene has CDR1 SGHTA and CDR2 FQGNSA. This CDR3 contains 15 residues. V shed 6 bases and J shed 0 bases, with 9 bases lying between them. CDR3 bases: TGTGCCAGCAGGGACAGCCACTCTGGGGCCAACGTCCTGACTTTC. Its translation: CASRDSHSGANVLTF.

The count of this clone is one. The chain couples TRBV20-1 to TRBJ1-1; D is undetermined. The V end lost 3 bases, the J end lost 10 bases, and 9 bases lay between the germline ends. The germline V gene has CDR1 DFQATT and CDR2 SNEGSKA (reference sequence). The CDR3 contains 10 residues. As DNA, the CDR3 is TGCAGTGCTAGCCCCACCGGAGCTTTCTTT. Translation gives CSASPTGAFF.

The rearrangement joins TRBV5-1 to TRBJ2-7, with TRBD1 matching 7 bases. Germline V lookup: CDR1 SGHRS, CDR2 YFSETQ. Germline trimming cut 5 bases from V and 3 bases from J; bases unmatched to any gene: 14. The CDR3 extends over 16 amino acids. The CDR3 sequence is CASRVNPRTGFYEQYF. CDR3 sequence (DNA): TGCGCCAGCAGGGTCAATCCTCGGACAGGCTTCTACGAGCAGTACTTC.

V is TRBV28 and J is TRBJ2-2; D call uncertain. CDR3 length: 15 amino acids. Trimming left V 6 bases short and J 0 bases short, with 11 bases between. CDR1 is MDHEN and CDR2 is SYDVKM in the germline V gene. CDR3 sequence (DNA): TGTGCCAGCAGGTTAAGCGTAACGAACACCGGGGAGCTGTTTTTT. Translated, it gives CASRLSVTNTGELFF.

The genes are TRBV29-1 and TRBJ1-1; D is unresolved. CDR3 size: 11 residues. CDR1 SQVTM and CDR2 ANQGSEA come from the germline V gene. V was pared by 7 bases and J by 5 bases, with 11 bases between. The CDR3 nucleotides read TGCAGCGCCCGTCATCAGACTGAAGCTTTCTTT. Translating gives CSARHQTEAFF.

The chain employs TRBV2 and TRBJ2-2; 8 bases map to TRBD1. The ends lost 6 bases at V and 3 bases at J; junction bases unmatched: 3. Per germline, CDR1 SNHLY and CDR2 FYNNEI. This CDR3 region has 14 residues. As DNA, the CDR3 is TGTGCCAGCAGGGGACAGGCGGACACCGGGGAGCTGTTTTTT. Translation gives CASRGQADTGELFF.

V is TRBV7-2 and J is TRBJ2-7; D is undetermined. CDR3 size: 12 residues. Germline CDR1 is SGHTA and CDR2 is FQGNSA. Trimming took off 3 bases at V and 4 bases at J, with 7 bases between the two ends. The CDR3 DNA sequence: TGTGCCAGCAGCTTGTCCCATTACGAGCAGTACTTC. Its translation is CASSLSHYEQYF.

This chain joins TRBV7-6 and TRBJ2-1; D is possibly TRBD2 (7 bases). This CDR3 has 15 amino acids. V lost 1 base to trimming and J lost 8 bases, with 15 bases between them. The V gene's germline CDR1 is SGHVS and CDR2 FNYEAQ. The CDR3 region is CASSLGPGDYYEQFF. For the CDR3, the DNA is TGTGCCAGCAGCTTAGGGCCAGGGGACTATTATGAGCAGTTCTTC.

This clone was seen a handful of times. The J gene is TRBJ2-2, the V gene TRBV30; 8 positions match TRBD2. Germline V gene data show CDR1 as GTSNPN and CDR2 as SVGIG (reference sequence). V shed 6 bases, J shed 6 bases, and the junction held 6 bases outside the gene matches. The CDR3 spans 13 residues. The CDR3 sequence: CACGGAGSGELFF. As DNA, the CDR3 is TGTGCCTGCGGGGGGGCAGGATCCGGGGAGCTGTTTTTT.

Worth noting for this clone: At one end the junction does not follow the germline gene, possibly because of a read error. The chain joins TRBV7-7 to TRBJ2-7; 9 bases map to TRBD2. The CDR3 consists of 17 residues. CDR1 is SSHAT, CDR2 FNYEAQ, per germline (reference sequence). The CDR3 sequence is CASSLGPPAGGIYEQYF. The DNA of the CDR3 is TGTGCTAGCAGCTTAGGTCCCCCGGCGGGAGGGATCTACGAGCAGTACTTC.

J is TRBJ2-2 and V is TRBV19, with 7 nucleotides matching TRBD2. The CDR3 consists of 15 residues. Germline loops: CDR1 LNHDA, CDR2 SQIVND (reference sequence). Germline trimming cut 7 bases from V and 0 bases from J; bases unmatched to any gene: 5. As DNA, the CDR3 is TGTGCCAGTAAAGCCAGCGGGGCGAACACCGGGGAGCTGTTTTTT. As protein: CASKASGANTGELFF. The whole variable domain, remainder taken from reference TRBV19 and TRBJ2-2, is DGGITQSPKYLFRKEGQNVTLSCEQNLNHDAMYWYRQDPGQGLRLIYYSQIVNDFQKGDIAEGYSVSREKKESFPLTVTSAQKNPTAFYLCASKASGANTGELFFGEGSRLTVL.

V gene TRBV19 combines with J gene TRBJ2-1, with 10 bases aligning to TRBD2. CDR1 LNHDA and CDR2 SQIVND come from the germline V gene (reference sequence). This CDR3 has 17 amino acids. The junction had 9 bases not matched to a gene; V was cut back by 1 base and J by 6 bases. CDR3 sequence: CASSIVASGRVRNEQFF. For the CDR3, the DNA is TGTGCCAGTAGTATAGTGGCTAGCGGGAGAGTTCGCAATGAGCAGTTCTTC. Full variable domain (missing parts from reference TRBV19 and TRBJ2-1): DGGITQSPKYLFRKEGQNVTLSCEQNLNHDAMYWYRQDPGQGLRLIYYSQIVNDFQKGDIAEGYSVSREKKESFPLTVTSAQKNPTAFYLCASSIVASGRVRNEQFFGPGTRLTVL.

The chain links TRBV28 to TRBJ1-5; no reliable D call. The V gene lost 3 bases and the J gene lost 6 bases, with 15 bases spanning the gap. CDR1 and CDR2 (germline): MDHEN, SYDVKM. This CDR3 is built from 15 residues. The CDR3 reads CASSFGGKFGQPQHF. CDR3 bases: TGTGCCAGCAGTTTTGGCGGCAAGTTCGGTCAGCCCCAGCATTTT.

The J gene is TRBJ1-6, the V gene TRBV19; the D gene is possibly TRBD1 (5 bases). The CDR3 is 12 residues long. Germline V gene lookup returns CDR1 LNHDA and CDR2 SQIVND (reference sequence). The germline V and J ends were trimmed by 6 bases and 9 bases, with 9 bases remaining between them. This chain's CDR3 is CASSPTVSPLHF. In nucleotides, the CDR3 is TGTGCCAGTAGCCCGACAGTTTCACCCCTCCACTTT. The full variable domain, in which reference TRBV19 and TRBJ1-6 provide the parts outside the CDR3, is DGGITQSPKYLFRKEGQNVTLSCEQNLNHDAMYWYRQDPGQGLRLIYYSQIVNDFQKGDIAEGYSVSREKKESFPLTVTSAQKNPTAFYLCASSPTVSPLHFGNGTRLTVT.